The rows below give T cell receptor beta chains drawn from one sample of a study of blood T cell repertoires in COVID-19. TCRdb keeps only in-frame clones here, not all; method: immunoSEQ multiplex PCR. The sample yields 200,000 to 250,000 clones, approximately 90% seen once. Sequenced sample: PBMCs or T cells enriched from blood (not recorded which). The receptors originated from a man aged 50-59 years who had been exposed to COVID-19. The CDR3 runs from the conserved cysteine through the conserved F or W. The order of the fields is CDR3 length, J gene, clone size, D gene, V gene, CDR3 DNA, CDR3 protein. D genes are given only for firm matches. Some rows have no size entry. The others give once, few or many, or a class for an expanded clone.

length: 19
J: TRBJ1-5
size: -
D: TRBD1
V: TRBV10-2
DNA: TGCGCCAGCAGTGAGTTGAGGCTTAAGGGTCCAGGGGGCGGTCAGCCCCAGCATTTT
CDR3: CASSELRLKGPGGGQPQHF

length: 15
J: TRBJ1-4
size: -
D: -
V: TRBV9
DNA: TGTGCCAGCAGCGCCGGGGAAGCGGTAGTGGAAAAACTGTTTTTT
CDR3: CASSAGEAVVEKLFF

length: 15
J: TRBJ2-5
size: -
D: TRBD1
V: TRBV5-1
DNA: TGCGCCAGCAGCCAGCAAGGGGGCCTCCAAGAGACCCAGTACTTC
CDR3: CASSQQGGLQETQYF

length: 14
J: TRBJ1-2
size: -
D: -
V: TRBV28
DNA: TGTGCCAGCAGCCTGACGGGGGGAGAGATTGGCTACACCTTC
CDR3: CASSLTGGEIGYTF

length: 14
J: TRBJ2-5
size: -
D: -
V: TRBV15
DNA: TGTGCCACCAGCAGAACTTCAGGGCGTGAGACCCAGTACTTC
CDR3: CATSRTSGRETQYF

length: 12
J: TRBJ2-7
size: -
D: -
V: TRBV5-6
DNA: TGTGCCAGCAGCCCACAGGGTAACGAGCAGTACTTC
CDR3: CASSPQGNEQYF

length: 14
J: TRBJ1-1
size: few
D: -
V: TRBV7-3
DNA: TGTGCCAGCAGCCCCCGGGGGGAAATCACTGAAGCTTTCTTT
CDR3: CASSPRGEITEAFF

length: 13
J: TRBJ1-2
size: -
D: TRBD1
V: TRBV19
DNA: TGTGCCAGTAGTTACAGGGGGCTAAGAGGCTACACCTTC
CDR3: CASSYRGLRGYTF

length: 14
J: TRBJ2-1
size: -
D: TRBD1
V: TRBV5-1
DNA: TGCGCCAGCAGCTCGACAAGCAGGGGGCGCGAGCAGTTCTTC
CDR3: CASSSTSRGREQFF

length: 15
J: TRBJ1-4
size: -
D: -
V: TRBV19
DNA: TGTGCCAGTCGACGGAGGTCCGCAACTAATGAAAAACTGTTTTTT
CDR3: CASRRRSATNEKLFF

length: 13
J: TRBJ2-1
size: -
D: -
V: TRBV2
DNA: TGTGCCGGAGTTGCTTCCTCCTACAATGAGCAGTTCTTC
CDR3: CAGVASSYNEQFF

length: 14
J: TRBJ2-1
size: -
D: -
V: TRBV2
DNA: TGTGCCAGCAGCGAACAACTAGCTCGGGCTGAGCAGTTCTTC
CDR3: CASSEQLARAEQFF

length: 15
J: TRBJ2-1
size: -
D: TRBD2
V: TRBV28
DNA: TGTGCCAGCACCTCACTAGCGGGAGCTCTCAATGAGCAGTTCTTC
CDR3: CASTSLAGALNEQFF

length: 15
J: TRBJ1-2
size: -
D: TRBD1
V: TRBV5-1
DNA: TGCGCCAGCAGCGTCTCAGGGGGCAACGCCTATGGCTACACCTTC
CDR3: CASSVSGGNAYGYTF

length: 15
J: TRBJ2-4
size: -
D: TRBD1
V: TRBV7-2
DNA: TGTGCCAGCAGCTTACAAGGGGGCTGGGAAAACATTCAGTACTTC
CDR3: CASSLQGGWENIQYF

length: 13
J: TRBJ1-5
size: -
D: TRBD1
V: TRBV6-5
DNA: TGTGCCAGCAGTACGCAGGGGGGTCAGCCCCAGCATTTT
CDR3: CASSTQGGQPQHF

length: 12
J: TRBJ2-7
size: -
D: -
V: TRBV28
DNA: TGTGCCAGCAGTTTAGTTAGCTACGAGCAGTACTTC
CDR3: CASSLVSYEQYF

length: 13
J: TRBJ1-2
size: -
D: -
V: TRBV11-2
DNA: TGTGCCAGCAGCAGGGAGATTAGCTATGGCTACACCTTC
CDR3: CASSREISYGYTF

length: 14
J: TRBJ2-1
size: -
D: TRBD2
V: TRBV2
DNA: TGTGCCAGCAGTGGAAGCGGGAATTACAATGAGCAGTTCTTC
CDR3: CASSGSGNYNEQFF

length: 13
J: TRBJ2-7
size: once
D: TRBD2
V: TRBV2
DNA: TGTGCCAGCAGGAGACTAGCGGAATACGAGCAGTACTTC
CDR3: CASRRLAEYEQYF

length: 13
J: TRBJ1-1
size: -
D: -
V: TRBV6-5
DNA: TGTGCCAGCTCCCTCAGGGAAAACACTGAAGCTTTCTTT
CDR3: CASSLRENTEAFF

length: 14
J: TRBJ1-6
size: -
D: -
V: TRBV7-9
DNA: TGTGCCAGCAGCTTTTCAGGGGTCAATTCACCCCTCCACTTT
CDR3: CASSFSGVNSPLHF

length: 15
J: TRBJ1-3
size: -
D: -
V: TRBV13
DNA: TGTGCCAGCAGCCCCCTTCCGGGGACAACTAACACCATATATTTT
CDR3: CASSPLPGTTNTIYF

length: 16
J: TRBJ2-3
size: -
D: TRBD2
V: TRBV7-8
DNA: TGTGCCAGCAGCTTAGCCTCAGCGGGGGGGATCGTTACGCAGTATTTT
CDR3: CASSLASAGGIVTQYF

length: 14
J: TRBJ1-2
size: once
D: -
V: TRBV28
DNA: TGTGCCAGCACCTGGGACTGGGGAGCCTCTGGCTACACCTTC
CDR3: CASTWDWGASGYTF

length: 14
J: TRBJ2-2
size: -
D: -
V: TRBV27
DNA: TGTGCCAGCACTCAGAACTGGAGGGCCGGGGAGCTGTTTTTT
CDR3: CASTQNWRAGELFF

length: 16
J: TRBJ2-1
size: -
D: TRBD2
V: TRBV27
DNA: TGTGCCAGCGTTGAGACCGCTAGCGGGAGGATCAATGAGCAGTTCTTC
CDR3: CASVETASGRINEQFF

length: 14
J: TRBJ1-4
size: -
D: TRBD1
V: TRBV28
DNA: TGTGCCAGCGCACCGGGACAGGGCATAGAAAAACTGTTTTTT
CDR3: CASAPGQGIEKLFF

length: 14
J: TRBJ1-1
size: -
D: -
V: TRBV15
DNA: TGTGCCACCAGCAGAGGGAGATTGAACACTGAAGCTTTCTTT
CDR3: CATSRGRLNTEAFF

length: 17
J: TRBJ2-2
size: once
D: -
V: TRBV28
DNA: TGTGCCAGCAGTTTACCGGGAAGGGCGTCGTACACCGGGGAGCTGTTTTTT
CDR3: CASSLPGRASYTGELFF

length: 14
J: TRBJ1-5
size: few
D: TRBD1
V: TRBV7-9
DNA: TGTGCCAGCAGCGCGACAGGGGGCAATCAGCCCCAGCATTTT
CDR3: CASSATGGNQPQHF

length: 12
J: TRBJ1-1
size: once
D: -
V: TRBV5-1
DNA: TGCGCCAGCAGCAATCCAAACACTGAAGCTTTCTTT
CDR3: CASSNPNTEAFF

length: 11
J: TRBJ2-1
size: -
D: -
V: TRBV12-3/TRBV12-4
DNA: TGTGCCAGCATGTATTACAATGAGCAGTTCTTC
CDR3: CASMYYNEQFF

length: 17
J: TRBJ1-2
size: -
D: TRBD1
V: TRBV7-3
DNA: TGTGCCAGCAGTCCAAAGTGGGGAAGGGGCAGGGGGAATGGCTACACCTTC
CDR3: CASSPKWGRGRGNGYTF

length: 14
J: TRBJ2-2
size: -
D: TRBD2
V: TRBV7-9
DNA: TGTGCCAGCAGCAAGACTAGCTTCACCGGGGAGCTGTTTTTT
CDR3: CASSKTSFTGELFF

length: 12
J: TRBJ1-1
size: -
D: -
V: TRBV28
DNA: TGTGCCAGCCGCCCCAGTAACACTGAAGCTTTCTTT
CDR3: CASRPSNTEAFF

length: 13
J: TRBJ2-7
size: -
D: TRBD2
V: TRBV7-3
DNA: TGTGCCAGCAGCTTACGGCGGGGGGCCGAGCAGTACTTC
CDR3: CASSLRRGAEQYF

length: 14
J: TRBJ1-4
size: -
D: TRBD1
V: TRBV11-2
DNA: TGTGCCAGCAGGAGGACAGGGGGAGGGGAAAAACTGTTTTTT
CDR3: CASRRTGGGEKLFF

length: 14
J: TRBJ2-3
size: -
D: TRBD2
V: TRBV27
DNA: TGTGCCAGCAGTTTCAGCGGGAGAACAGATACGCAGTATTTT
CDR3: CASSFSGRTDTQYF

length: 15
J: TRBJ1-3
size: few
D: -
V: TRBV28
DNA: TGTGCCAGCAGTTTGGGGGGTTTCGCTGGAAACACCATATATTTT
CDR3: CASSLGGFAGNTIYF

length: 17
J: TRBJ1-3
size: once
D: TRBD1
V: TRBV5-4
DNA: TGTGCCAGCAGCAGTCCGGGACAGGACCCCTCTGGAAACACCATATATTTT
CDR3: CASSSPGQDPSGNTIYF

length: 16
J: TRBJ1-6
size: many
D: -
V: TRBV28
DNA: TGTGCCAGCAGTTCCCCCGGGCAGGGGAGCGATTCACCCCTCCACTTT
CDR3: CASSSPGQGSDSPLHF

length: 14
J: TRBJ2-1
size: few
D: -
V: TRBV28
DNA: TGTGCCAGCAATCCCTTACAGGGCCACAATGAGCAGTTCTTC
CDR3: CASNPLQGHNEQFF

length: 15
J: TRBJ1-1
size: -
D: TRBD1
V: TRBV3-1/TRBV3-2
DNA: TGTGCCAGCAGCCACCAGGGGGATGATAACACTGAAGCTTTCTTT
CDR3: CASSHQGDDNTEAFF